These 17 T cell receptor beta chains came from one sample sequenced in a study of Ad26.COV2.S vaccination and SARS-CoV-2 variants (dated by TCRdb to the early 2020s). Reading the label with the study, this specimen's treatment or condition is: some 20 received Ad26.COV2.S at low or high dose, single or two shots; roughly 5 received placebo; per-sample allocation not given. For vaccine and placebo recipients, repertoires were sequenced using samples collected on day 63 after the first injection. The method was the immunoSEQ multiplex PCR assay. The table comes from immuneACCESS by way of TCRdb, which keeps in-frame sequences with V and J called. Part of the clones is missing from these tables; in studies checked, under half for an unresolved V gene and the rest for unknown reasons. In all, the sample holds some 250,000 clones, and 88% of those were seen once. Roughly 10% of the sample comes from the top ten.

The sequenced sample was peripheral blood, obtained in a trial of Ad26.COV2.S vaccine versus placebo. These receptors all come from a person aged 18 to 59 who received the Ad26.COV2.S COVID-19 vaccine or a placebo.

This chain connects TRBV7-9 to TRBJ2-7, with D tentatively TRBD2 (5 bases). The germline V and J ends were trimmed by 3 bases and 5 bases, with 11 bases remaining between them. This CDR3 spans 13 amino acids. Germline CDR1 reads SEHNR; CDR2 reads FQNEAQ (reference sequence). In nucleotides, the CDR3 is TGTGCCAGCAGCTTTTCTTCGGGGAACGAGCAGTACTTC. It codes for CASSFSSGNEQYF.

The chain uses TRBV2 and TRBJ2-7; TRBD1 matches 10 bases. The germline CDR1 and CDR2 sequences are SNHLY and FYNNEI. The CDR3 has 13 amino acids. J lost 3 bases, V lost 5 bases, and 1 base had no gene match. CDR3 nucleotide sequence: TGTGCCAGCAGTAGGGACAGGGGCTACGAGCAGTACTTC. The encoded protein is CASSRDRGYEQYF.

The CDR3 protein is CASSLAATSGGAGNEQFF. The CDR3 region has the DNA TGCGCCAGCAGCTTGGCAGCCACTAGCGGGGGGGCCGGTAATGAGCAGTTCTTC. The V and J genes are TRBV5-1 and TRBJ2-1, with 13 bases identical to TRBD2. CDR3 length: 18 residues. V lost 0 bases to trimming and J lost 7 bases; unmatched junction nucleotides: 10. Germline loops: CDR1 SGHRS, CDR2 YFSETQ.

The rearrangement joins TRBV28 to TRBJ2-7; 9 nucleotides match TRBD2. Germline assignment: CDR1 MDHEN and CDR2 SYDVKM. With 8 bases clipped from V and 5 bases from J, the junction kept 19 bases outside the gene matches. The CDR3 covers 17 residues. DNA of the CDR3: TGTGCCAGCGCCTCGCCTTGGGCGGGAGGGCCTAGTCACGAGCAGTACTTC. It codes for CASASPWAGGPSHEQYF.

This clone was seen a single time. The CDR3 DNA sequence: TGTGCCAGCAGTCGGACCGGGACAGGGCGGACTGAAGCTTTCTTT. Its translation is CASSRTGTGRTEAFF. V gene TRBV6-5 combines with J gene TRBJ1-1, with 9 bases identical to TRBD1. CDR1 and CDR2 from the germline V gene are MNHEY and SVGAGI. V was clipped by 5 bases and J by 5 bases; unmatched bases: 9. This CDR3 has 15 amino acids.

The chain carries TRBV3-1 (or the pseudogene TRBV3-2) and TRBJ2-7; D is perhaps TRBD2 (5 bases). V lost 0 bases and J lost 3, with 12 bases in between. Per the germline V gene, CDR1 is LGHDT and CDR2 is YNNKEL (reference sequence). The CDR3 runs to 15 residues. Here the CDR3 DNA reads TGTGCCAGCAGCCAAGATCAGCGGTTGAACTACGAGCAGTACTTC. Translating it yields CASSQDQRLNYEQYF.

The CDR3 DNA reads TGCGCCAGCAGCTTGGCGGGGCTTAGCACAGATACGCAGTATTTT. Its protein is CASSLAGLSTDTQYF. V gene TRBV5-1 combines with J gene TRBJ2-3; D assignment may be TRBD1 or TRBD2 (5 bases each). V lost 0 bases and J 0 bases, leaving 8 bases between the germline ends. Germline lookup yields CDR1 SGHRS and CDR2 YFSETQ. This CDR3 spans 15 amino acids.

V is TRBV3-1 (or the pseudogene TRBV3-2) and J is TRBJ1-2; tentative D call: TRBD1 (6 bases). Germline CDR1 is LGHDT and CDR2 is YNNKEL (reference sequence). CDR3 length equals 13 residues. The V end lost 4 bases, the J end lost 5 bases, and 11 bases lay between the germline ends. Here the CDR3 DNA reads TGTGCCAGCAGCCGCGGACAGTTATATGGCTACACCTTC. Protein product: CASSRGQLYGYTF.

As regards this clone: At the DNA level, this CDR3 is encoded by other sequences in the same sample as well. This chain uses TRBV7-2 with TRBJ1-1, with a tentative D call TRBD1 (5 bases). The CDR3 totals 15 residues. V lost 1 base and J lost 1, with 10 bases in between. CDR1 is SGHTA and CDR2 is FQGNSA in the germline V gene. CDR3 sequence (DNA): TGTGCCAGCAGCTTAGTGGGGGGAACGAACACTGAAGCTTTCTTT. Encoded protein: CASSLVGGTNTEAFF.

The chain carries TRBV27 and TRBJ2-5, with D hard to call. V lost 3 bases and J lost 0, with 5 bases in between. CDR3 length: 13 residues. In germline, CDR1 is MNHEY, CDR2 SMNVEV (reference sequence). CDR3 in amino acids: CASSFGHQETQYF. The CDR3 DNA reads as TGTGCCAGCAGTTTCGGACACCAAGAGACCCAGTACTTC.

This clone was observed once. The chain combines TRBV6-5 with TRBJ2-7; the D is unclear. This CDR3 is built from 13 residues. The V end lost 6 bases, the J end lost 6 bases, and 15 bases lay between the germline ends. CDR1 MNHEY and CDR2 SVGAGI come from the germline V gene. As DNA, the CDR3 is TGTGCCAGCAGCCCGGGCCCCAACCTCGAGCAGTACTTC. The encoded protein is CASSPGPNLEQYF.

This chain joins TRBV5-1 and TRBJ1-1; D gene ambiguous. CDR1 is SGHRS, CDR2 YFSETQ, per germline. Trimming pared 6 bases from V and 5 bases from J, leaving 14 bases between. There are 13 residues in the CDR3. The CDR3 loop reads CASTLLRGTEAFF. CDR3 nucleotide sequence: TGCGCCAGCACCCTCTTACGGGGAACTGAAGCTTTCTTT.

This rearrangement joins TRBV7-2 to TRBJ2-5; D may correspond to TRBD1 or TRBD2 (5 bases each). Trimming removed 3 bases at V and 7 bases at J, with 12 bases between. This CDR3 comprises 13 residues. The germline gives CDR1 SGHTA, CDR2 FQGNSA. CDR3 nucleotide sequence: TGTGCCAGCAGCTTTCAGGGCGAGGGGACCCAGTACTTC. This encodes CASSFQGEGTQYF.

The CDR3 spells CACQGPNQPQHF. The CDR3 nucleotides read TGTGCCTGCCAGGGGCCTAATCAGCCCCAGCATTTT. The chain links TRBV30 to TRBJ1-5, with a possible D match to TRBD1 (6 bases). From germline, CDR1 is GTSNPN and CDR2 SVGIG (reference sequence). The CDR3 has 12 residues. V lost 6 bases and J 4 bases, leaving 10 bases between the germline ends.

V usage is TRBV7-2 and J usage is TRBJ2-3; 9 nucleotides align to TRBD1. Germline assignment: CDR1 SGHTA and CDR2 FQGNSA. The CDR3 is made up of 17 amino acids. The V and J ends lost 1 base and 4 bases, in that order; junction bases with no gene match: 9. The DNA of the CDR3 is TGTGCCAGCAGCTTAGGAGGGGACAGGGTGCTTGCAGATACGCAGTATTTT. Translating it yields CASSLGGDRVLADTQYF.

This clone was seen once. CDR3: CAWGQGSTDTQYF. The CDR3 DNA is TGTGCCTGGGGACAGGGGAGCACAGATACGCAGTATTTT. The chain has TRBV30 and TRBJ2-3; 9 nucleotides line up with TRBD1. Germline lookup yields CDR1 GTSNPN and CDR2 SVGIG (reference sequence). With V trimmed by 5 bases and J by 0 bases, 0 bases remained unmatched. This CDR3 is built from 13 residues.

The CDR3 reads CASSNQAGEGFGYTF. CDR3 nucleotides: TGTGCCAGCAGTAACCAGGCAGGGGAGGGCTTCGGCTACACCTTC. The chain has TRBV2 and TRBJ1-2, with a weak D call TRBD1 (6 bases). Trimming took 5 bases from V and 8 from J, leaving 21 bases between them. Per germline, CDR1 SNHLY and CDR2 FYNNEI. This CDR3 spans 15 amino acids.